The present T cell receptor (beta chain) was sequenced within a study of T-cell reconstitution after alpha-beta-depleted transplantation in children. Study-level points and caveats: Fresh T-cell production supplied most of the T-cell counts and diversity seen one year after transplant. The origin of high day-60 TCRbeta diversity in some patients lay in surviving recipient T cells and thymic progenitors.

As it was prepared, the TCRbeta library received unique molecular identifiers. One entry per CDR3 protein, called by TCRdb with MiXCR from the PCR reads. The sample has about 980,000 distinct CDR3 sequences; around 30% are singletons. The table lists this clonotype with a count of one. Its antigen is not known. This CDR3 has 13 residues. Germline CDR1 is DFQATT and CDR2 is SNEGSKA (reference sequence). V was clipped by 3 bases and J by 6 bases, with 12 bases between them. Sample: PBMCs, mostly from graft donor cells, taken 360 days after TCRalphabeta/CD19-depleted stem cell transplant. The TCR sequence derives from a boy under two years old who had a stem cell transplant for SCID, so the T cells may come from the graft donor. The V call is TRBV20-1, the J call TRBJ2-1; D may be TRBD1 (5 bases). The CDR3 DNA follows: TGCAGTGCTAGCATGGGGCGGCCCAATGAGCAGTTCTTC. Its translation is CSASMGRPNEQFF.